These 17 T cell receptor beta chains share one sample of origin, sequenced in a study of Ad26.COV2.S vaccination and SARS-CoV-2 variants. Regarding treatment: over 15 received Ad26.COV2.S at low or high dose, single or two shots; 5 received placebo; per-sample allocation not given. The samples were gathered on day 63 after the first injection of vaccine or placebo. Produced via immunoSEQ multiplex PCR; TCRdb's table is partial and in-frame only. The sample has 300,000 to 450,000 clones; more than 75% are singletons. The sample in question was peripheral blood, obtained in a trial of Ad26.COV2.S vaccine versus placebo. The origin of the receptors is a person between 18 and 60 years old who received the Ad26.COV2.S COVID-19 vaccine or a placebo.

J is TRBJ2-7 and V is TRBV5-4, with a possible D match to TRBD1 (5 bases). Deletions cut 1 base from V and 2 bases from J, with 13 bases between. CDR1 is SGHNT and CDR2 is YYREEE in the germline V gene (reference sequence). This CDR3 contains 15 residues. CDR3 in amino acids: CASSLLTGDPYEQYF. The CDR3 DNA sequence: TGTGCCAGCAGCTTGCTTACAGGAGATCCCTACGAGCAGTACTTC.

The V call is TRBV10-2, the J call TRBJ1-3; D not resolved. Trimming shortened V by 7 bases and J by 0 bases, and 13 bases separated the two germline ends. CDR3 length: 15 amino acids. CDR1 is WSHSY and CDR2 is SAAADI in the germline V gene. CDR3 DNA: TGCGCCAGCACCCCAGCGGGGAACTCTGGAAACACCATATATTTT. It specifies CASTPAGNSGNTIYF.

The chain carries TRBV16 and TRBJ2-5, with 7 bases lining up with TRBD1. This CDR3 has 15 amino acids. Germline-derived CDR1 and CDR2 are KGHSY and FQNENV. Germline trimming cut 0 bases from V and 1 base from J; bases unmatched to any gene: 2. CDR3 DNA sequence: TGTGCCAGCAGCCAATCGTCAGGGGGCCAAGAGACCCAGTACTTC. Translating gives CASSQSSGGQETQYF.

The V call is TRBV11-2, the J call TRBJ2-5; no reliable D call. CDR1 SGHAT and CDR2 FQNNGV come from the germline V gene. The V gene lost 4 bases and the J gene lost 6 bases, with 6 bases spanning the gap. This CDR3 has 11 amino acids. Here the CDR3 DNA reads TGTGCCAGCAGCTCCGGACAGACCCAGTACTTC. Translated: CASSSGQTQYF.

The V call is TRBV7-9, the J call TRBJ1-4; D not certain. CDR1 and CDR2 (germline): SEHNR, FQNEAQ (reference sequence). There are 15 residues in the CDR3. Trimming took off 6 bases at V and 8 bases at J, with 19 bases between the two ends. The CDR3, as DNA: TGTGCCAGCAGATCCGGGCCGACGCGAACCGAAAAACTGTTTTTT. Translation: CASRSGPTRTEKLFF.

Turning to this clone: Other DNA variants within this sample encode the same CDR3. This chain links TRBV5-1 with TRBJ2-7; D is unresolved. The CDR3 extends over 11 amino acids. The V gene lost 0 bases and the J gene lost 4 bases, with 2 bases spanning the gap. In germline, CDR1 is SGHRS, CDR2 YFSETQ. The CDR3 DNA reads TGCGCCAGCAGCTTGGGATACGAGCAGTACTTC. Protein sequence: CASSLGYEQYF.

The chain recombines TRBV7-2 with TRBJ2-1; 11 bases map to TRBD2. Germline V gives CDR1 SGHTA, CDR2 FQGNSA. The CDR3 runs to 15 residues. V shed 6 bases, J shed 8 bases, and the junction held 9 bases outside the gene matches. CDR3 protein: CASSQTSGRSDEQFF. The DNA for the CDR3 is TGTGCCAGCAGTCAAACTAGCGGGAGATCCGATGAGCAGTTCTTC. Variable domain in full (rest from reference TRBV7-2 and TRBJ2-1): GAGVSQSPSNKVTEKGKDVELRCDPISGHTALYWYRQSLGQGLEFLIYFQGNSAPDKSGLPSDRFSAERTGGSVSTLTIQRTQQEDSAVYLCASSQTSGRSDEQFFGPGTRLTVL.

The sample holds one count of this clone. The chain is built from TRBV29-1 and TRBJ1-1, with a weak D call TRBD1 (5 bases). This CDR3 is 13 amino acids long. With 2 bases removed from V and 0 bases from J, the gap between germline ends came to 7 bases. CDR1 and CDR2 from the germline V gene are SQVTM and ANQGSEA. DNA for the CDR3: TGCAGCGTTGAAAGGGGCATGAACACTGAAGCTTTCTTT. Translation gives CSVERGMNTEAFF.

The V call is TRBV19, the J call TRBJ2-3; no firm D call. CDR1 is LNHDA, CDR2 SQIVND, per germline (reference sequence). CDR3 length equals 14 residues. V was shortened by 3 bases and J by 3 bases, with 10 bases between the two germline ends. The CDR3: CASSIELPTDTQYF. CDR3 nucleotides: TGTGCCAGTAGTATCGAGCTACCGACAGATACGCAGTATTTT.

This chain's CDR3 is CASSPQGVMNSPLHF. CDR3 DNA: TGTGCCAGCAGCCCACAGGGTGTAATGAATTCACCCCTCCACTTT. V gene TRBV27 combines with J gene TRBJ1-6, with D possibly matching TRBD1 (6 bases). Germline assignment: CDR1 MNHEY and CDR2 SMNVEV (reference sequence). The CDR3 has 15 residues. V lost 6 bases and J lost 7, with 16 bases in between.

The chain carries TRBV10-3 and TRBJ2-5, with D unresolved. V was clipped by 1 base and J by 0 bases, with 0 bases between them. The germline gives CDR1 ENHRY, CDR2 SYGVKD. CDR3 length equals 12 residues. The CDR3 DNA reads TGTGCCATCAGTGAGTACCAAGAGACCCAGTACTTC. As protein: CAISEYQETQYF.

V is TRBV30 and J is TRBJ2-1; TRBD2 matches at 7 bases. The V gene end was trimmed by 7 bases and the J gene end by 2 bases; junction bases not matched to a gene: 8. The CDR3 is 14 residues long. Per germline, CDR1 GTSNPN and CDR2 SVGIG (reference sequence). CDR3 DNA sequence: TGTGCCTTCAAAGGGCTAGCGGCCTACAATGAGCAGTTCTTC. Translation gives CAFKGLAAYNEQFF.

This rearrangement joins TRBV21-1 to TRBJ2-7; TRBD1, the table's D call, lacks a check against the DNA. TRBV21-1 is a known pseudogene. The CDR3 contains 15 residues. The CDR3 nucleotides read TGTGCCAGCAGCAAAGAACCCGCAGGGGACTACGAGCAGTACTTC. Translation gives CASSKEPAGDYEQYF.

The rearrangement joins TRBV30 to TRBJ1-1; D is unclear. The length of the CDR3 is 13 residues. Per germline, CDR1 GTSNPN and CDR2 SVGIG (reference sequence). The ends were cut back, 2 bases at V and 1 base at J, with 8 bases in the middle. The CDR3, as DNA: TGTGCCTGGAGTACTGGGTCGAACACTGAAGCTTTCTTT. Protein product: CAWSTGSNTEAFF.

The chain couples TRBV7-2 to TRBJ1-1; D not certain. In germline, CDR1 is SGHTA, CDR2 FQGNSA. With 6 bases removed from V and 1 base from J, the gap between germline ends came to 9 bases. The CDR3 has 13 amino acids. The CDR3 spells CASRVGRNTEAFF. In nucleotides, the CDR3 is TGTGCCAGCAGGGTCGGCAGGAACACTGAAGCTTTCTTT.

The gene calls are TRBV30 and TRBJ2-3; possible D gene TRBD2, 5 bases. V lost 2 bases, J lost 9 bases, and 15 bases lay in between. Germline assignment: CDR1 GTSNPN and CDR2 SVGIG (reference sequence). This CDR3 is built from 13 residues. The CDR3 here is CAWSLSALATQYF. The DNA for the CDR3 is TGTGCCTGGAGTCTAAGCGCTCTAGCCACGCAGTATTTT.

The chain recombines TRBV30 with TRBJ2-7; 9 bases are shared with TRBD1. Germline assignment: CDR1 GTSNPN and CDR2 SVGIG (reference sequence). The ends lost 2 bases at V and 4 bases at J; junction bases unmatched: 6. This CDR3 comprises 14 residues. The chain's CDR3 is CAWSRGQGVYEQYF. The CDR3 nucleotides read TGTGCCTGGAGTAGGGGACAGGGAGTGTACGAGCAGTACTTC.